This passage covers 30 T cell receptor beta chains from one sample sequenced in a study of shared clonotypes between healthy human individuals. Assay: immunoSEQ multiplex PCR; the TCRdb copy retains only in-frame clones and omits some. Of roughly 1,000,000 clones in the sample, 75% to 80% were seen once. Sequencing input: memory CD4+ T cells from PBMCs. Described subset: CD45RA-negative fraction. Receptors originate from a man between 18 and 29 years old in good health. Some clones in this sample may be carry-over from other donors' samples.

The chain's CDR3 is CASSRRVHYGYTF. The CDR3 DNA is TGTGCCAGCAGCCGCAGGGTTCACTATGGCTACACCTTC. V usage is TRBV28 and J usage is TRBJ1-2, with a weak D call TRBD1 (5 bases). V shed 6 bases and J shed 3 bases, with 11 bases lying between them. Germline loops: CDR1 MDHEN, CDR2 SYDVKM. This CDR3 region has 13 residues.

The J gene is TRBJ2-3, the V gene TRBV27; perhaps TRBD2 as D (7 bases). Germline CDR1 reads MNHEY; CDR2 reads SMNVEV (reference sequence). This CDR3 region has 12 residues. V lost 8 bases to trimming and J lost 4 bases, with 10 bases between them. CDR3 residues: CASRGAPDTQYF. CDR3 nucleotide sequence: TGTGCCAGCCGGGGGGCCCCAGATACGCAGTATTTT.

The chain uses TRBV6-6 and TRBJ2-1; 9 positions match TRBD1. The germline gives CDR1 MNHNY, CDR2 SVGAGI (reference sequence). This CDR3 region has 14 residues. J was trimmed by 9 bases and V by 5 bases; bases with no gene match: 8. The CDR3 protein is CASSTPGTGSEQFF. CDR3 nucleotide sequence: TGTGCCAGCAGTACCCCCGGGACAGGGTCTGAGCAGTTCTTC.

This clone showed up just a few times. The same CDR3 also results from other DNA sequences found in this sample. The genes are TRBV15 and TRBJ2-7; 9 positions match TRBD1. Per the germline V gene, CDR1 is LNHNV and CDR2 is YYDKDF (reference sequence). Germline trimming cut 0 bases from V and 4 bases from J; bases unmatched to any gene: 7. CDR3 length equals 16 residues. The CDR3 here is CATSRDGGTGSYEQYF. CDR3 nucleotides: TGTGCCACCAGCAGAGATGGTGGGACAGGGTCGTACGAGCAGTACTTC.

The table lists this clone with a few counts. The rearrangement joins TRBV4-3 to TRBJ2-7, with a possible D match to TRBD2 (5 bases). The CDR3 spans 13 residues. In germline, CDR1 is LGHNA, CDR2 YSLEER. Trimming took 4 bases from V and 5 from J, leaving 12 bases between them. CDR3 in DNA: TGCGCCAGCAGCCTCAGTACTAGTGACGAGCAGTACTTC. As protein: CASSLSTSDEQYF.

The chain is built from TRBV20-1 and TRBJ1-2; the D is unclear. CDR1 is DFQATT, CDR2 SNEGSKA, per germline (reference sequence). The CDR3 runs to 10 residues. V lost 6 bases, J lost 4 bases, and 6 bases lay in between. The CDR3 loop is CSAFFYGYTF. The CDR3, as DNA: TGCAGTGCCTTCTTCTATGGCTACACCTTC.

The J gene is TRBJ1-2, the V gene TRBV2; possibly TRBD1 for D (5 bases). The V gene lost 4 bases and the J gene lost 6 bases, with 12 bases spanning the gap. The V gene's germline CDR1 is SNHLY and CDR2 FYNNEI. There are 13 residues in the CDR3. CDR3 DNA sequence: TGTGCCAGCAGTGTCTCTCGGGGACATGGCTACACCTTC. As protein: CASSVSRGHGYTF. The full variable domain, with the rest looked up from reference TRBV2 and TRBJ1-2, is EPEVTQTPSHQVTQMGQEVILRCVPISNHLYFYWYRQILGQKVEFLVSFYNNEISEKSEIFDDQFSVERPDGSNFTLKIRSTKLEDSAMYFCASSVSRGHGYTFGSGTRLTVV.

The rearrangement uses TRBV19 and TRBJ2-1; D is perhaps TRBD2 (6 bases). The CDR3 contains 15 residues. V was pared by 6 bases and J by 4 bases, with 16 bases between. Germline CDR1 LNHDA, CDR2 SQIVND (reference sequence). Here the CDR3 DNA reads TGTGCCAGTAGACCGTTTGAGCGGGCGTACAATGAGCAGTTCTTC. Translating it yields CASRPFERAYNEQFF.

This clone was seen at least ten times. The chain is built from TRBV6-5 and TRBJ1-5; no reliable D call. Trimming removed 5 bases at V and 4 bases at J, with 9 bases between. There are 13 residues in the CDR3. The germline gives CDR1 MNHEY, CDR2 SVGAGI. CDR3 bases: TGTGCCAGCAGTCCCTCCCGTAATCAGCCCCAGCATTTT. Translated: CASSPSRNQPQHF.

CDR3 region: CATSRGTTYNEQFF. The DNA of the CDR3 is TGTGCCACCAGCAGGGGGACCACCTACAATGAGCAGTTCTTC. This chain links TRBV15 with TRBJ2-1, with D perhaps assigned TRBD1 or TRBD2 (5 bases each). V was pared by 3 bases and J by 2 bases, with 8 bases between. This CDR3 region has 14 residues. CDR1 is LNHNV and CDR2 is YYDKDF in the germline V gene (reference sequence).

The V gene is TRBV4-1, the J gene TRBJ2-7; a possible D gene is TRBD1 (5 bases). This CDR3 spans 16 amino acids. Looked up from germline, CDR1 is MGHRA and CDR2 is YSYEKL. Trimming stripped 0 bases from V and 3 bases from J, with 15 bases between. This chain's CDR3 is CASSQEWGQRLYEQYF. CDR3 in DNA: TGCGCCAGCAGCCAAGAATGGGGCCAGCGCCTCTACGAGCAGTACTTC.

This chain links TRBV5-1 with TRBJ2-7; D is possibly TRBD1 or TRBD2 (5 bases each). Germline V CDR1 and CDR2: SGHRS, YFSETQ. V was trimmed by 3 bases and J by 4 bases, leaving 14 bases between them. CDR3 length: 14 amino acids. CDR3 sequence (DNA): TGCGCCAGCAGCTCCGGGACCCCATTGTACGAGCAGTACTTC. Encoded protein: CASSSGTPLYEQYF.

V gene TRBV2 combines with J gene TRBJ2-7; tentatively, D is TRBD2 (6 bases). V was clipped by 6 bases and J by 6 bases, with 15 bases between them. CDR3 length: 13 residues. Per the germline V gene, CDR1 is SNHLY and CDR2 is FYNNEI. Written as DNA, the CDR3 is TGTGCCAGCAGCCCCATCCGGGACTCCGAGCAGTACTTC. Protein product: CASSPIRDSEQYF.

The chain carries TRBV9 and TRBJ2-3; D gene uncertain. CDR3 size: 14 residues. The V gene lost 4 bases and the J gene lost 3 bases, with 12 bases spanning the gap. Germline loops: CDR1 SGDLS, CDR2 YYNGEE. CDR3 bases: TGTGCCAGCAGCCTCAAGTCCGAGACAGATACGCAGTATTTT. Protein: CASSLKSETDTQYF.

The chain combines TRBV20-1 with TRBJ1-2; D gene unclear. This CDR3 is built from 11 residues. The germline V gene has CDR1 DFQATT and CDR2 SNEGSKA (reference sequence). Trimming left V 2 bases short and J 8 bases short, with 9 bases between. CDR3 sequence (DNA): TGCAGTGCTAGACCCCTCGAGGGCTACACCTTC. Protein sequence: CSARPLEGYTF.

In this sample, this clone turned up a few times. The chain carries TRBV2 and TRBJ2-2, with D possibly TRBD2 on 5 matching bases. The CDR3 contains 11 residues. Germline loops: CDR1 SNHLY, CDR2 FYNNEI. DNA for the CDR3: TGTGCAACGTCCCGGGGCGGGGAGCTGTTTTTT. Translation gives CATSRGGELFF. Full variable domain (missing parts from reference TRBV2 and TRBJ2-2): EPEVTQTPSHQVTQMGQEVILRCVPISNHLYFYWYRQILGQKVEFLVSFYNNEISEKSEIFDDQFSVERPDGSNFTLKIRSTKLEDSAMYFCATSRGGELFFGEGSRLTVL.

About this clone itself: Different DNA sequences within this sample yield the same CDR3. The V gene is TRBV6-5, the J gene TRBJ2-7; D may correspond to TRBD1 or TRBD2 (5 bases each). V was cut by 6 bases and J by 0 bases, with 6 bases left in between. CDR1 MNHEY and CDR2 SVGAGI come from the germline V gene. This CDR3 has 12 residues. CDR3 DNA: TGTGCCAGCAGGGGGGACTCCTACGAGCAGTACTTC. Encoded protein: CASRGDSYEQYF.

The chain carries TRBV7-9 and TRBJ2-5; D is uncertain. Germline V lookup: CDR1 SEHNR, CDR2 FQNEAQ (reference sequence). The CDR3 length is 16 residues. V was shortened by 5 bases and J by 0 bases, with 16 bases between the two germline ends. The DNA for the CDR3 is TGTGCCAGCAGCCACGGGCTCCTCCCGTACCAAGAGACCCAGTACTTC. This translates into CASSHGLLPYQETQYF.

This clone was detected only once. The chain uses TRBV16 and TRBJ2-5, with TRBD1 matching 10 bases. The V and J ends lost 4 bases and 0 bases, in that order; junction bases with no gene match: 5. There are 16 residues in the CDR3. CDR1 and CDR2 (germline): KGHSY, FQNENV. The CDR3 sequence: CASSRQGAKYQETQYF. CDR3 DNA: TGTGCCAGCAGCCGACAGGGGGCGAAATACCAAGAGACCCAGTACTTC.

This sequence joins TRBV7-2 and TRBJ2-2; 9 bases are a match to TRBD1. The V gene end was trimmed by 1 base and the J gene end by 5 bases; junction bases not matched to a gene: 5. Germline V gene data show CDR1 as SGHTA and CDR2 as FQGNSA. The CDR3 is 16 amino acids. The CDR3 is CASSLVGQGITGELFF. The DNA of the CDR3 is TGTGCCAGCAGCTTAGTCGGACAGGGGATAACCGGGGAGCTGTTTTTT. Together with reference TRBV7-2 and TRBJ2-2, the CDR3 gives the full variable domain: GAGVSQSPSNKVTEKGKDVELRCDPISGHTALYWYRQSLGQGLEFLIYFQGNSAPDKSGLPSDRFSAERTGGSVSTLTIQRTQQEDSAVYLCASSLVGQGITGELFFGEGSRLTVL.

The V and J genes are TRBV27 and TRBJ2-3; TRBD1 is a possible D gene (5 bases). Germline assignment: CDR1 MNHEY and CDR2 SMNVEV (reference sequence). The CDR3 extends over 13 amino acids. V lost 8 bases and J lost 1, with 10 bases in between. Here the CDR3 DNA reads TGTGCCAGCGCCTCCAGGGGCACAGATACGCAGTATTTT. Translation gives CASASRGTDTQYF.

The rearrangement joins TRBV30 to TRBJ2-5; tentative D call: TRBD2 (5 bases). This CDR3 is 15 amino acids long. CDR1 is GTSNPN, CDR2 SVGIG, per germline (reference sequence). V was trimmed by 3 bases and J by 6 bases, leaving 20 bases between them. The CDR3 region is CAWREESFPWQTQYF. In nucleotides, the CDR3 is TGTGCCTGGAGGGAGGAGTCTTTCCCCTGGCAGACCCAGTACTTC.

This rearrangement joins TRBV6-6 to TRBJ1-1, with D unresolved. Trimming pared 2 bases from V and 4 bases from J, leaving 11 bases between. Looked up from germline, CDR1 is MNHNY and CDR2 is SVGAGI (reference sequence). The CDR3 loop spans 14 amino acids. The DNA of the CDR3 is TGTGCCAGCAGTTACGGACCTATGGGCACTGAAGCTTTCTTT. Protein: CASSYGPMGTEAFF.

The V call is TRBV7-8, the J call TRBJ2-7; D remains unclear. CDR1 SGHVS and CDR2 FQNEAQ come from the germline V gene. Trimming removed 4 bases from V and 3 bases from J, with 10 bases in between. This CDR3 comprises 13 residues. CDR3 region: CASSSHTYYEQYF. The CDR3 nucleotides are TGTGCCAGCAGCTCCCATACCTACTACGAGCAGTACTTC.

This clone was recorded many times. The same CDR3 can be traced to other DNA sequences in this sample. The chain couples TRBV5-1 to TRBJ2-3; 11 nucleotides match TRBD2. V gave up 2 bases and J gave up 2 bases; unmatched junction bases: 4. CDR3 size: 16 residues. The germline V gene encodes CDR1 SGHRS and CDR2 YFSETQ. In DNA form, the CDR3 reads TGCGCCAGCAGCTTTACTAGCGGGAGAGACACAGATACGCAGTATTTT. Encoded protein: CASSFTSGRDTDTQYF.

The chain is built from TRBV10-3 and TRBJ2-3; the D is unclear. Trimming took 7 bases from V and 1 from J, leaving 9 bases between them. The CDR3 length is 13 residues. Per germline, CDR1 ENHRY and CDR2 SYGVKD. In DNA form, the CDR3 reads TGTGCCATCAATCCGGAAGGCACAGATACGCAGTATTTT. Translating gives CAINPEGTDTQYF.

The DNA for the CDR3 is TGTGCCAGCAGTCGCAGTGGGACTTCAAGCACAGATACGCAGTATTTT. As protein: CASSRSGTSSTDTQYF. This rearrangement joins TRBV7-6 to TRBJ2-3; D is perhaps TRBD2 (6 bases). V was shortened by 6 bases and J by 0 bases, with 16 bases between the two germline ends. CDR3 length: 16 amino acids. Per the germline V gene, CDR1 is SGHVS and CDR2 is FNYEAQ.

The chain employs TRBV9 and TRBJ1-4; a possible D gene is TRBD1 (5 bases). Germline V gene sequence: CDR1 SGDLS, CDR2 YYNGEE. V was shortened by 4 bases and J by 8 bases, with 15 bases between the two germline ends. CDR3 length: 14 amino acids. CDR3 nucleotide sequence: TGTGCCAGCAGCATTGCCGGGACGGGCGAAAAACTGTTTTTT. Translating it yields CASSIAGTGEKLFF.

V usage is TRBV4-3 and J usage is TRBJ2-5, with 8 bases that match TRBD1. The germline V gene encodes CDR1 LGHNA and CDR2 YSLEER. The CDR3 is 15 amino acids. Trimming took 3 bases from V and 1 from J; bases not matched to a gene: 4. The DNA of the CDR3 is TGCGCCAGCAGCCAGCAGACAGGGGTCCAAGAGACCCAGTACTTC. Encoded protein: CASSQQTGVQETQYF.

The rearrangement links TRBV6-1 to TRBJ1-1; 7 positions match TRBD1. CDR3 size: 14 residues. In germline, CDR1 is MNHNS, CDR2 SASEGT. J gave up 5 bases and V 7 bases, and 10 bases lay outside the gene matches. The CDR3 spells CASTPDRLRTEAFF. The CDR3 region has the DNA TGTGCCAGCACCCCGGACAGGTTGAGGACTGAAGCTTTCTTT.